The T cell receptor beta chain described here comes from a study of response to subunit inactivated influenza vaccine. Study-wide results and limits: The authors proposed limited new T cell recruitment per seasonal influenza vaccination.

The V gene lost 4 bases and the J gene lost 4 bases, with 15 bases spanning the gap. This CDR3 comprises 15 residues. The V gene's germline CDR1 is LGHNA and CDR2 YSLEER. This clonotype was observed a few times. The target antigen is unknown. TCRdb independently ran MiXCR on the RT-PCR reads; one entry per CDR3 protein. The table has some 800,000 distinct CDR3 sequences, approximately 21% seen once. This chain joins TRBV4-3 and TRBJ2-3; D might be TRBD1 (5 bases). The specimen comprised PBMCs from blood, sampled 5 days after vaccination. The receptor comes from a man aged 45-60 years who received an inactivated influenza vaccine. CDR3 coding DNA: TGCGCCAGCAGCCCTCCGGGCCCAGGGTCAGATACGCAGTATTTT. Residues: CASSPPGPGSDTQYF.